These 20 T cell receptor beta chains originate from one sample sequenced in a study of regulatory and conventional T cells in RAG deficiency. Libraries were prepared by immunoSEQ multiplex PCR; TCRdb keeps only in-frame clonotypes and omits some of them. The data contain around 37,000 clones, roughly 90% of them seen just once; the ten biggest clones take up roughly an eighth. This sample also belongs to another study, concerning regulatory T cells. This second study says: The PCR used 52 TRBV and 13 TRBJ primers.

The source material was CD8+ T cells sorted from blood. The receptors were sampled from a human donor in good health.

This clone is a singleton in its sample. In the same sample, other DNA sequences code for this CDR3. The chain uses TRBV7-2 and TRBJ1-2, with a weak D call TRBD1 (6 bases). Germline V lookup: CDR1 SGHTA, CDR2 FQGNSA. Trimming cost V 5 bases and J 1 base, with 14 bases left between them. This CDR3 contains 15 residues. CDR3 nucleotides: TGTGCCAGCAGCCTATGGACAGCGGTTAACTATGGCTACACCTTC. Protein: CASSLWTAVNYGYTF.

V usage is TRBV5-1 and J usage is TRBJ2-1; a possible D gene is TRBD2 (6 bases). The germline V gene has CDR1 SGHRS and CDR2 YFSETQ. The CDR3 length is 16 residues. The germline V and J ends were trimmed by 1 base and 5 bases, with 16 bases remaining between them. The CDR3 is CASSLSSGTGHNEQFF. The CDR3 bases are TGCGCCAGCAGCTTGTCCTCCGGGACTGGACACAATGAGCAGTTCTTC.

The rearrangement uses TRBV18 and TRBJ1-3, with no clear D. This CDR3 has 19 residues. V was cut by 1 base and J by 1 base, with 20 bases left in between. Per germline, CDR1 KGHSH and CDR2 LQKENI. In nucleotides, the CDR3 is TGTGCCAGCTCACCACTGGCGGCTCAATTCGGTCTGTCTGGAAACACCATATATTTT. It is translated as CASSPLAAQFGLSGNTIYF.

The CDR3 coding sequence is TGTGCCAGCAGCGATACCAGGGACAGGACCTATTCTAACTATGGCTACACCTTC. Its protein product is CASSDTRDRTYSNYGYTF. This sequence joins TRBV7-9 and TRBJ1-2; TRBD1 matches at 8 bases. From germline, CDR1 is SEHNR and CDR2 FQNEAQ (reference sequence). With 5 bases clipped from V and 0 bases from J, the junction kept 14 bases outside the gene matches. The CDR3 sequence is 18 residues long.

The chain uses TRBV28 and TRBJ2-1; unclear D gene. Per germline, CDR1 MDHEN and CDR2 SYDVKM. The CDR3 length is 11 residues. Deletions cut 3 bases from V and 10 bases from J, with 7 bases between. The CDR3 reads CASSFPGEQFF. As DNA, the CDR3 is TGTGCCAGCAGTTTTCCTGGAGAGCAGTTCTTC. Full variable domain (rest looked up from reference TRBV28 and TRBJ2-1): DVKVTQSSRYLVKRTGEKVFLECVQDMDHENMFWYRQDPGLGLRLIYFSYDVKMKEKGDIPEGYSVSREKKERFSLILESASTNQTSMYLCASSFPGEQFFGPGTRLTVL.

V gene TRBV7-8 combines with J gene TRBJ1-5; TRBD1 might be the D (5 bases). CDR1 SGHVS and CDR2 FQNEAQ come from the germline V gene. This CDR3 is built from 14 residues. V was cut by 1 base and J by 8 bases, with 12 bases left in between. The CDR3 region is CASSLGREQEPQHF. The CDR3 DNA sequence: TGTGCCAGCAGCTTAGGTCGGGAACAGGAGCCCCAGCATTTT.

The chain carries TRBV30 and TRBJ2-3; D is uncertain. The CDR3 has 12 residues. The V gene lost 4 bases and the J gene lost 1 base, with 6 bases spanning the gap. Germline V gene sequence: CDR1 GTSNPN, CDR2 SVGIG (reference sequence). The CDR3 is CAWTSGTDTQYF. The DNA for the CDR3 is TGTGCCTGGACCAGCGGCACAGATACGCAGTATTTT.

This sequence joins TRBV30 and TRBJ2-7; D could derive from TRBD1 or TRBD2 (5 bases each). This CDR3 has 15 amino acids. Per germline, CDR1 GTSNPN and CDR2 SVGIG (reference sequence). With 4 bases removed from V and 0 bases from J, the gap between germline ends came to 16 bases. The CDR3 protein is CAWTGGVVNSYEQYF. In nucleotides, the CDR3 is TGTGCCTGGACTGGGGGAGTTGTCAACTCCTACGAGCAGTACTTC. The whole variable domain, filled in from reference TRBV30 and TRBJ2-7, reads SQTIHQWPATLVQPVGSPLSLECTVEGTSNPNLYWYRQAAGRGLQLLFYSVGIGQISSEVPQNLSASRPQDRQFILSSKKLLLSDSGFYLCAWTGGVVNSYEQYFGPGTRLTVT.

The DNA for the CDR3 is TGCGCCAGCAGCGAAAACAGGGGAGGGAGCACTGAAGCTTTCTTT. This encodes CASSENRGGSTEAFF. The gene calls are TRBV5-1 and TRBJ1-1; TRBD1 matches 7 bases. V shed 4 bases and J 4 bases; nucleotides not matched to a gene: 10. The CDR3 extends over 15 amino acids. Germline V lookup: CDR1 SGHRS, CDR2 YFSETQ.

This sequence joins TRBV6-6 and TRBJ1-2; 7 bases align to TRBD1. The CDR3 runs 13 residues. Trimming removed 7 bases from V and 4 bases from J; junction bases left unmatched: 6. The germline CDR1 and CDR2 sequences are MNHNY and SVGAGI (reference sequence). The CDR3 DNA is TGTGCCAGCACCAGGGGGGCCCTCTATGGCTACACCTTC. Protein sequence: CASTRGALYGYTF.

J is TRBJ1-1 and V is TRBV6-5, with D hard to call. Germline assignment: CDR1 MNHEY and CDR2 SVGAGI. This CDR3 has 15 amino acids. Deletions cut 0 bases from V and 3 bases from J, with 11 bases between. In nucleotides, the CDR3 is TGTGCCAGCAGTTACTCGACGCTCGGCCACACTGAAGCTTTCTTT. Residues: CASSYSTLGHTEAFF.

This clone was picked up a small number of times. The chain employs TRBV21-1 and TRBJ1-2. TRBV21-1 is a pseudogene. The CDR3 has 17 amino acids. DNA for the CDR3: TGTGCCAGCAGCAATCCCGTCGGGGACTCAAGGTGGTATGGCTACACCTTC. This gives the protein CASSNPVGDSRWYGYTF.

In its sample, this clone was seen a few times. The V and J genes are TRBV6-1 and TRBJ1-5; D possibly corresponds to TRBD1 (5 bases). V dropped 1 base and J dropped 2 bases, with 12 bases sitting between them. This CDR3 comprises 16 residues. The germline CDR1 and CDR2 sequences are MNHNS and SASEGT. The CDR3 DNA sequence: TGTGCCAGCAGTGAAGATGGGGGTACGGGCAATCAGCCCCAGCATTTT. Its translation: CASSEDGGTGNQPQHF.

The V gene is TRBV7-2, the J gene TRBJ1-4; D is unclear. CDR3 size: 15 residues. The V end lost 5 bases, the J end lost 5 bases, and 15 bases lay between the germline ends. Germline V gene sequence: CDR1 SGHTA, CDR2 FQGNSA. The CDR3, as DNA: TGTGCCAGCAGCCCCCCTGGACGGATAAATGAAAAACTGTTTTTT. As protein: CASSPPGRINEKLFF.

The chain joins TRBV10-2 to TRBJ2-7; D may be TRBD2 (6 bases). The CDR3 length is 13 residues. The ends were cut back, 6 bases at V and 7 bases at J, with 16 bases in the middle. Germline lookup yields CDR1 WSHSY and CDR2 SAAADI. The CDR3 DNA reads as TGCGCCAGCAGCCCACTAGAGGGAGGAGAGCAGTACTTC. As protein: CASSPLEGGEQYF.

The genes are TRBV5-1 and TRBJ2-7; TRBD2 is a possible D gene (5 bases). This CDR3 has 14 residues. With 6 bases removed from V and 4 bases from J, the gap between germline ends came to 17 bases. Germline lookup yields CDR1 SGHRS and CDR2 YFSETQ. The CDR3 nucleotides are TGCGCCAGCAAACGCCTTACCGAGGGATACGAGCAGTACTTC. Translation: CASKRLTEGYEQYF.

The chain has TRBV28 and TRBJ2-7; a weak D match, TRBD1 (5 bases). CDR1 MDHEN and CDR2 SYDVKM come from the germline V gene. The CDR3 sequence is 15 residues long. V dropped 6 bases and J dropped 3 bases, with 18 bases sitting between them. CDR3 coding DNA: TGTGCCAGCAGGATGTGGCAGGGAACTAACTACGAGCAGTACTTC. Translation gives CASRMWQGTNYEQYF. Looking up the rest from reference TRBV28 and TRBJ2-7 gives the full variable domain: DVKVTQSSRYLVKRTGEKVFLECVQDMDHENMFWYRQDPGLGLRLIYFSYDVKMKEKGDIPEGYSVSREKKERFSLILESASTNQTSMYLCASRMWQGTNYEQYFGPGTRLTVT.

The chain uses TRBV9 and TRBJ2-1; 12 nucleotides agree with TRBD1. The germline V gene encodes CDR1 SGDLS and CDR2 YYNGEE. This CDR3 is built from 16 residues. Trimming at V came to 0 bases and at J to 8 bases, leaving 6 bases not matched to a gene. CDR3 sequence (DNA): TGTGCCAGCAGCGTAGGAGGGACAGGGGGCAGAGATGAGCAGTTCTTC. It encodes CASSVGGTGGRDEQFF. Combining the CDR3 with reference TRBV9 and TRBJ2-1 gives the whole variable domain DSGVTQTPKHLITATGQRVTLRCSPRSGDLSVYWYQQSLDQGLQFLIQYYNGEERAKGNILERFSAQQFPDLHSELNLSSLELGDSALYFCASSVGGTGGRDEQFFGPGTRLTVL.

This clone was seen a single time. The CDR3 sequence is CAWSVTRGREETQYF. The CDR3 region has the DNA TGTGCCTGGAGTGTAACCAGGGGGAGAGAGGAGACCCAGTACTTC. The chain combines TRBV30 with TRBJ2-5; 7 bases match TRBD1. V lost 0 bases and J lost 5; bases outside the gene matches: 9. This CDR3 has 15 amino acids. Germline CDR1 is GTSNPN and CDR2 is SVGIG (reference sequence).

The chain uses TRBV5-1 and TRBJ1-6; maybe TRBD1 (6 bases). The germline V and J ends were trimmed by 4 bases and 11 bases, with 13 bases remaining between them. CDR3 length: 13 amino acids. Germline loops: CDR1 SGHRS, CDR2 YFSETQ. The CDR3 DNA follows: TGCGCCAGCAGCACCAACAGGGAGGCACCCCTCCACTTT. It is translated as CASSTNREAPLHF.